The 4 T cell receptor beta chains below all came from one sample that was sequenced in a study of technical replicates of blood from a few donors. Assay: immunoSEQ multiplex PCR; the TCRdb copy retains only in-frame clones and omits some. The sample contains around 53,000 clones, approximately 90% of which appear only once. The sequenced material came from PBMCs. These TCRs come from a human donor in good health. Some clones in this sample may be carry-over from other donors' samples.

Regarding this clone: Since the CDR3 does not end with the conserved phenylalanine or tryptophan, this likely comes from a read error. It is unclear where the CDR3 begins or ends on the DNA, so no DNA is shown, and the CDR3 is as TCRdb lists it. V is TRBV2 and J is TRBJ2-7; whether TRBD2, the table's D call, matches the DNA was not checked. From its first to its last residue, the CDR3 has 14 amino acids. CDR1 and CDR2 from the germline V gene are SNHLY and FYNNEI. The CDR3 spells CASTRSLLAGLVCI.

V and J are TRBV5-1 and TRBJ2-3; D is uncertain. The CDR3 spans 13 residues. Germline assignment: CDR1 SGHRS and CDR2 YFSETQ. Trimming stripped 0 bases from V and 5 bases from J, with 7 bases between. The CDR3 spells CASSLAVIDTQYF. The CDR3 DNA reads as TGCGCCAGCAGCTTGGCGGTGATAGATACGCAGTATTTT.

This clone was seen once. Without the conserved terminal phenylalanine or tryptophan, this CDR3 likely stems from a read error. The DNA is left out, because the CDR3 cannot be placed on it with certainty; the CDR3 is given as TCRdb lists it. The chain employs TRBV7-2 and TRBJ1-1; the table assigns TRBD1, which was not confirmed against the DNA. The CDR3 extends over 10 residues, inclusive of both ends. The V gene's germline CDR1 is SGHTA and CDR2 FQGNSA. The CDR3 sequence: CASSAEDSSR.

The chain is built from TRBV5-1 and TRBJ1-3; 10 bases map to TRBD1. CDR1 SGHRS and CDR2 YFSETQ come from the germline V gene. V lost 3 bases and J lost 2; bases outside the gene matches: 17. The CDR3 covers 20 residues. CDR3 region: CASSSRPYGQGVLPGNTIYF. In DNA, the CDR3 is TGCGCCAGCAGCTCCCGCCCCTATGGACAGGGGGTTCTCCCTGGAAACACCATATATTTT.